This T cell receptor beta chain was sequenced during a study of blood T cells in healthy people across ages. Trimming took 2 bases from V and 7 from J; bases not matched to a gene: 7. The CDR3 covers 15 residues. Germline CDR1 reads SGHTA; CDR2 reads FQGNSA. Primers used in a second PCR of roughly 6 to 12 cycles were a sample-barcoded 5' primer and a J-beta primer mix. Sequencing recovered at least 2.5 million CDR3-containing paired-end reads from each sample. A single record per CDR3 protein comes from TCRdb applying MiXCR to the 5' RACE reads. The data hold some 1.1 million distinct CDR3 sequences, with under 40% observed a single time. This clonotype was seen more than once but under ten times. The antigen is not known. Notes on the study in general: Comparison with aged donors showed that long-lived donors had more naive CD4+ cells and higher diversity.

The source material was blood. This receptor was taken from a man younger than 30 in good health. The V gene is TRBV7-2, the J gene TRBJ2-1; the match to TRBD2 covers 8 bases. Here the CDR3 reads CASSLPPGLVNEQFF. The CDR3 DNA reads as TGTGCCAGCAGCTTACCCCCGGGACTAGTGAATGAGCAGTTCTTC.